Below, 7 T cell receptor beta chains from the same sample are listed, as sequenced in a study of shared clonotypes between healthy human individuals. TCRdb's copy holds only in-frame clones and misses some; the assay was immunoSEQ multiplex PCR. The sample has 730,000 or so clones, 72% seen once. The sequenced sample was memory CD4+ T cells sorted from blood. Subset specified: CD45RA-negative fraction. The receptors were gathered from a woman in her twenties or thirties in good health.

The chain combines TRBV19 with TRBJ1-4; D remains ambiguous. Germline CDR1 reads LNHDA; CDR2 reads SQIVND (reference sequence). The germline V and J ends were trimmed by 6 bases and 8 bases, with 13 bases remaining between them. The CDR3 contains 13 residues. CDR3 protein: CASRFQSSEKLFF. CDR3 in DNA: TGTGCCAGTAGATTTCAATCCTCAGAAAAACTGTTTTTT.

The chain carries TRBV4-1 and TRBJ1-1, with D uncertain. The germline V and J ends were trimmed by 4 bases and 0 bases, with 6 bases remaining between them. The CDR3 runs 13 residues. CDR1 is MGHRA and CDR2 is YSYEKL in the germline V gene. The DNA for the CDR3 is TGCGCCAGCAGCCCAGAAGTGAACACTGAAGCTTTCTTT. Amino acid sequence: CASSPEVNTEAFF.

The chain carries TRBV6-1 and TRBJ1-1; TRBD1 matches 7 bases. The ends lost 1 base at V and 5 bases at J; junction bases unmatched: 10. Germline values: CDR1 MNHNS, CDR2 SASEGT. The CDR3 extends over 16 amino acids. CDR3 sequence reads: CASSEGETGFRTEAFF. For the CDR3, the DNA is TGTGCCAGCAGTGAAGGAGAGACAGGGTTTCGGACTGAAGCTTTCTTT.

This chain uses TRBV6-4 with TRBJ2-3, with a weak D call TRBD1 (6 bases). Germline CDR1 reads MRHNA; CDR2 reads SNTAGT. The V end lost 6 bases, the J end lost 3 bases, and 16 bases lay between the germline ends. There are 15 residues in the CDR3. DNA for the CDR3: TGTGCCAGCAGCCCCCGAGGGCAGGGGACAGATACGCAGTATTTT. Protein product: CASSPRGQGTDTQYF.

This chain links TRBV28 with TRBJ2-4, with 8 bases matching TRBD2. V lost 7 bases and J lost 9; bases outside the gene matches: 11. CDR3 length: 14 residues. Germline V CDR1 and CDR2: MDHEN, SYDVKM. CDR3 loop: CASNSGTRNVIQYF. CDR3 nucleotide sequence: TGTGCCAGCAATTCCGGGACTAGGAATGTCATTCAGTACTTC.

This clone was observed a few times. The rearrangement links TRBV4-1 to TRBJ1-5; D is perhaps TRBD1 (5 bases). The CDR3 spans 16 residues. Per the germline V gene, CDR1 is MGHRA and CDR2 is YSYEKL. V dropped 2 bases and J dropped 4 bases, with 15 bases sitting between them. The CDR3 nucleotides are TGCGCCAGCAGCCAATCGCCGGGACCAGTAAATCAGCCCCAGCATTTT. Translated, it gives CASSQSPGPVNQPQHF.

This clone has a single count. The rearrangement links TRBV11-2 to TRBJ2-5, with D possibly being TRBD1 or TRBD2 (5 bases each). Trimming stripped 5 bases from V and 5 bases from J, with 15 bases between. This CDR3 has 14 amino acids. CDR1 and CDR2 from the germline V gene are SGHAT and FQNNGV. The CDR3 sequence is CASSKSTGTETQYF. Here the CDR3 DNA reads TGTGCCAGCAGCAAGTCCACCGGGACCGAGACCCAGTACTTC.